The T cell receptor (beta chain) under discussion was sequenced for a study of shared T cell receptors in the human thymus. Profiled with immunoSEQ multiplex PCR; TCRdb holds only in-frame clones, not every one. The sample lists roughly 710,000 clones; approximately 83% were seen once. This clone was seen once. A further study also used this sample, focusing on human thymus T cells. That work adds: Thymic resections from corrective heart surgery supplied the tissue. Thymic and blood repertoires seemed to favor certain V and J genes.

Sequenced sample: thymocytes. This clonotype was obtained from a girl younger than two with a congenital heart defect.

CDR3 protein: CASTIRGQGRDTIYF. DNA for the CDR3: TGTGCCAGCACTATCAGAGGACAGGGGAGGGACACCATATATTTT. The V call is TRBV28, the J call TRBJ1-3; 9 bases match TRBD1. The V gene end was trimmed by 7 bases and the J gene end by 8 bases; junction bases not matched to a gene: 12. CDR3 length: 15 amino acids. Germline V gene lookup returns CDR1 MDHEN and CDR2 SYDVKM.